This TCR beta chain comes out of a study of identical twins. Study-level findings and limits: Insertion counts were lower in abundant cord blood beta clonotypes, a trend that memory repertoires did not show. It was possible that invariant MAIT and iNKT cells partly confounded the zero-insertion analyses.

The CDR3 contains 15 residues. CDR1 is DFQATT, CDR2 SNEGSKA, per germline (reference sequence). Trimming at V came to 5 bases and at J to 5 bases, leaving 12 bases not matched to a gene. TCRdb processed the 5' RACE reads anew with MiXCR; each CDR3 protein has one entry. Seen here are 1.5 million to 2 million distinct CDR3 sequences, about 32% observed once, and the top ten hold less than 0.35%. This clonotype has more than one count but fewer than ten. Its antigen remains unidentified. The receptor comes from a newborn girl in good health. This rearrangement joins TRBV20-1 to TRBJ2-7; 10 nucleotides align to TRBD1. The sequenced sample was cord blood. Here the CDR3 reads CSALQMDRGMNEQYF. DNA for the CDR3: TGCAGTGCTCTACAAATGGACAGGGGGATGAACGAGCAGTACTTC.